A selection of T cell receptor beta chains follows, all from one sample in a study of CD8 T cells in ankylosing spondylitis. MiXCR was run by TCRdb on the 5' RACE reads, yielding one entry per CDR3 protein. The sample carries about 160,000 distinct CDR3 sequences, just over 9.5% recorded once. The sample taken for sequencing was blood, either unsorted or a sorted T cell fraction (not recorded which). The receptors here all came from a female donor with ankylosing spondylitis or in good health (not recorded which). The conserved cysteine and the conserved F or W are not part of the CDR3 here.

J gene,V gene,CDR3 protein
TRBJ2-5,TRBV2,AGAGLAGRETQY
TRBJ2-5,TRBV7-9,ASSTGTSEETQY
TRBJ1-1,TRBV28,ASSFYRDTEAF
TRBJ2-3,TRBV2,ASSGGGQPYTDTDTQY
TRBJ2-7,TRBV19,ASSPRTSGYEQY
TRBJ2-1,TRBV30,AWSVVPGDEQF
.,TRBV5-6,ASSFSYEQF
TRBJ2-1,TRBV7-9,ASNEQF
TRBJ1-6,TRBV6-2/TRBV6-3,ASSYGEGLGTALLIDSPLH
TRBJ2-2,TRBV9,ASSIGTNTGELF
TRBJ1-2,TRBV29-1,SVEEYSTGTGGYT
TRBJ2-3,TRBV12-3/TRBV12-4,AISGTSGFFSTDTQY
TRBJ2-3,TRBV7-6,ASSLGYLEDTQY
TRBJ2-1,TRBV7-9,ASSPRDTHLYNEQF
TRBJ1-3,TRBV28,ASRATGGSGNTIY
TRBJ2-1,TRBV7-9,ASSLGLGLTYNEQF
TRBJ1-5,TRBV30,AWSVGGASNQPQH
TRBJ2-3,TRBV18,ASSTATRDRVPPDTQY
TRBJ2-7,TRBV3-1,ASSPNRDRGLEQY
TRBJ2-7,TRBV28,ASWDFSYEQY
TRBJ2-7,TRBV20-1,SASGRGYDEQY
TRBJ2-1,TRBV24-1,ATSDSTPRAVGEQF
TRBJ1-5,TRBV12-3/TRBV12-4,ASSIGPGNQPQH
TRBJ2-1,TRBV27,ASSLWDPNEQF
TRBJ2-1,TRBV7-8,ASSWALSVLDNEQF
TRBJ2-1,TRBV6-2/TRBV6-3,ASSPTGTGYNEQF
TRBJ2-7,TRBV7-9,ASSLVQGVYEQY
TRBJ2-3,TRBV27,ASSLSWGVGPTDTQY
TRBJ2-7,TRBV27,ASSPTGISYEQY
TRBJ2-5,TRBV6-5,ASSYSVEPQETQY
TRBJ2-1,TRBV7-3,ASSLTAPVGASYNEQF
TRBJ2-1,TRBV4-3,ASSQSRLVGEQF
TRBJ1-1,TRBV27,ASSFPGAEAF
TRBJ1-1,TRBV15,ATSTRRQGVEAF
TRBJ2-1,TRBV9,ASSVVPTVNEQF
TRBJ2-7,TRBV5-5,ASSRGQSLYEQY
TRBJ1-1,TRBV7-9,ASSLVSTNTEAF